These 21 T cell receptor beta chains came from one sample sequenced in a study of CD8+ T cells in alopecia areata. Extracted RNA was reverse transcribed, and the resulting cDNA served as sequencing template. The assay was immunoSEQ multiplex PCR, and TCRdb's table has in-frame clones only and misses some. Here the sample spans more than 200,000 clones, about 68% being singletons. The input for sequencing was CD4+ T cells sorted from blood, taken at week 0. Every receptor here comes from a human donor with alopecia areata.

V usage is TRBV4-3 and J usage is TRBJ1-6; D is possibly TRBD1 (5 bases). Trimming stripped 1 base from V and 8 bases from J, with 9 bases between. This CDR3 has 14 amino acids. CDR1 and CDR2 from the germline V gene are LGHNA and YSLEER. The CDR3 spells CASSQGDSYSPLHF. The CDR3 DNA is TGCGCCAGCAGCCAAGGGGACTCTTATTCACCCCTCCACTTT.

This clone has a single count. CDR3 in DNA: TGCAGCGTTGTACGCACCAACACCGGGGAGCTGTTTTTT. Residues: CSVVRTNTGELFF. The chain links TRBV29-1 to TRBJ2-2; D ambiguous. V lost 4 bases and J 2 bases, leaving 8 bases between the germline ends. Germline assignment: CDR1 SQVTM and CDR2 ANQGSEA. There are 13 residues in the CDR3.

CDR3 DNA: TGTGCTAGTGGGGGGACTAGCACAGATACGCAGTATTTT. It encodes CASGGTSTDTQYF. The chain has TRBV12-5 and TRBJ2-3; weak D call: TRBD2 (6 bases). The ends were cut back, 6 bases at V and 0 bases at J, with 7 bases in the middle. In germline, CDR1 is LGHNT, CDR2 FRNRAP. This CDR3 contains 13 residues.

In nucleotides, the CDR3 is TGTGCCAGCAGCCCCGGGTCCATGGAGACCCAGTACTTC. The encoded protein is CASSPGSMETQYF. The chain links TRBV7-2 to TRBJ2-5; D is undetermined. The ends were cut back, 5 bases at V and 5 bases at J, with 12 bases in the middle. The CDR3 is 13 amino acids. CDR1 is SGHTA and CDR2 is FQGNSA in the germline V gene.

CDR3 nucleotides: TGCAGCGTTGCTGCAGGGTTCGATCAGCCCCAGCATTTT. Its translation: CSVAAGFDQPQHF. The J gene is TRBJ1-5, the V gene TRBV29-1, with D perhaps matching TRBD1 (5 bases). CDR1 is SQVTM and CDR2 is ANQGSEA in the germline V gene. The CDR3 is 13 residues long. The V end lost 4 bases, the J end lost 5 bases, and 12 bases lay between the germline ends.

The chain links TRBV11-2 to TRBJ2-7; TRBD1 agrees at 8 bases. This CDR3 spans 16 amino acids. Germline CDR1 reads SGHAT; CDR2 reads FQNNGV. Losses at the gene ends were 1 base for V and 4 bases for J; bases not matched to a gene: 9. The DNA for the CDR3 is TGTGCCAGCAGCTTAGGCGGGCAGGGGGCTAGATACGAGCAGTACTTC. Translated, it gives CASSLGGQGARYEQYF.

This chain links TRBV11-1 with TRBJ1-6, with 7 bases lining up with TRBD1. The CDR3 totals 16 residues. Germline values: CDR1 SGHAT, CDR2 FQDESV (reference sequence). Trimming removed 0 bases from V and 6 bases from J; junction bases left unmatched: 5. CDR3: CASSLALRDSNSPLHF. CDR3 DNA sequence: TGTGCCAGCAGCTTAGCGCTTCGGGACAGTAATTCACCCCTCCACTTT.

The V gene is TRBV5-1, the J gene TRBJ2-1, with D perhaps given as TRBD1 or TRBD2 (5 bases each). CDR3 length equals 14 residues. Trimming removed 4 bases at V and 4 bases at J, with 12 bases between. The germline V gene encodes CDR1 SGHRS and CDR2 YFSETQ. The CDR3 DNA reads TGCGCCAGCAGCATCCAAGAGGGGTACAATGAGCAGTTCTTC. It specifies CASSIQEGYNEQFF.

This chain links TRBV29-1 with TRBJ1-2, with D possibly TRBD1 on 6 matching bases. Germline values: CDR1 SQVTM, CDR2 ANQGSEA. CDR3 length: 13 amino acids. Trimming removed 7 bases from V and 2 bases from J, with 14 bases in between. The CDR3 nucleotides read TGCAGCGCGAACCGGGACACCAACTATGGCTACACCTTC. Translation gives CSANRDTNYGYTF.

This clone showed up just a few times. V is TRBV6-1 and J is TRBJ2-1; D might be TRBD1 or TRBD2, each matching 6 bases. V was trimmed by 8 bases and J by 10 bases, leaving 12 bases between them. Germline V lookup: CDR1 MNHNS, CDR2 SASEGT. The CDR3 spans 11 residues. The CDR3 region is CASARGHEQFF. DNA for the CDR3: TGTGCCAGCGCCCGGGGGCACGAGCAGTTCTTC.

In regard to this clone: This sample also contains other DNA sequences that code for the same CDR3. The chain employs TRBV2 and TRBJ2-5; D is uncertain. Looked up from germline, CDR1 is SNHLY and CDR2 is FYNNEI. CDR3 size: 11 residues. Trimming took off 7 bases at V and 0 bases at J, with 3 bases between the two ends. In DNA form, the CDR3 reads TGTGCCAGCAAGTACCAAGAGACCCAGTACTTC. The encoded protein is CASKYQETQYF.

The V call is TRBV29-1, the J call TRBJ1-2, with D perhaps TRBD1 (6 bases). This CDR3 region has 14 residues. The germline CDR1 and CDR2 sequences are SQVTM and ANQGSEA. V lost 6 bases and J lost 3, with 17 bases in between. DNA of the CDR3: TGCAGCGTCTCGCCGGAAGGGGGGGACTATGGCTACACCTTC. Amino acids: CSVSPEGGDYGYTF.

V usage is TRBV30 and J usage is TRBJ2-5; D may be TRBD1 (6 bases). The CDR3 has 13 amino acids. V was shortened by 3 bases and J by 5 bases, with 13 bases between the two germline ends. CDR1 is GTSNPN and CDR2 is SVGIG in the germline V gene (reference sequence). CDR3 region: CAWSWGQSETQYF. In DNA, the CDR3 is TGTGCCTGGAGCTGGGGGCAGTCGGAGACCCAGTACTTC.

This clone was observed a few times. V gene TRBV15 combines with J gene TRBJ2-6, with 7 nucleotides matching TRBD1. V was clipped by 3 bases and J by 2 bases; unmatched bases: 7. Germline CDR1 LNHNV, CDR2 YYDKDF (reference sequence). There are 17 residues in the CDR3. Written as DNA, the CDR3 is TGTGCCACCAGCAGTCTCGGGCAGGGGGCTGGGGCCAACGTCCTGACTTTC. It is translated as CATSSLGQGAGANVLTF. Variable domain in full (rest from reference TRBV15 and TRBJ2-6): DAMVIQNPRYQVTQFGKPVTLSCSQTLNHNVMYWYQQKSSQAPKLLFHYYDKDFNNEADTPDNFQSRRPNTSFCFLDIRSPGLGDTAMYLCATSSLGQGAGANVLTFGAGSRLTVL.

The chain employs TRBV25-1 and TRBJ2-3, with no clear D. The V gene's germline CDR1 is MGHDK and CDR2 SYGVNS. Trimming removed 4 bases at V and 2 bases at J, with 10 bases between. The CDR3 consists of 14 residues. The CDR3 here is CASSGVGFTDTQYF. The CDR3 region has the DNA TGTGCCAGCAGTGGGGTGGGGTTCACAGATACGCAGTATTTT.

The V and J genes are TRBV23-1 and TRBJ1-2; 8 bases match TRBD1. TRBV23-1 is an ORF, with its function uncertain. This CDR3 is built from 14 residues. After removal of 0 bases from V and 6 bases from J, the junction contained 3 bases not matched to a gene. CDR3 DNA: TGCGCCAGCAGTCAATCCGTCAGGGGGCATGGCTACACCTTC. Translating it yields CASSQSVRGHGYTF.

A note on this clone: Other DNA sequences in the same sample also yield this CDR3. J is TRBJ1-1 and V is TRBV29-1, with D uncertain. V was shortened by 1 base and J by 1 base, with 7 bases between the two germline ends. Germline CDR1 reads SQVTM; CDR2 reads ANQGSEA. There are 13 residues in the CDR3. The CDR3 coding sequence is TGCAGCGTTGAAGGTCAACCGAACACTGAAGCTTTCTTT. Translated: CSVEGQPNTEAFF.

The chain couples TRBV9 to TRBJ2-3, with D perhaps matching TRBD2 (5 bases). V dropped 4 bases and J dropped 4 bases, with 16 bases sitting between them. Germline lookup yields CDR1 SGDLS and CDR2 YYNGEE. The length of the CDR3 is 15 residues. CDR3 protein: CASSTRGDIADTQYF. The CDR3 coding sequence is TGTGCCAGCAGCACCCGGGGTGACATAGCAGATACGCAGTATTTT.

This chain uses TRBV7-9 with TRBJ2-3; TRBD1 matches at 9 bases. Trimming cost V 4 bases and J 2 bases; bases outside gene matches: 4. CDR1 and CDR2 from the germline V gene are SEHNR and FQNEAQ (reference sequence). The CDR3 runs to 15 residues. This chain's CDR3 is CASSWTGDPTDTQYF. CDR3 bases: TGTGCCAGCAGCTGGACAGGGGACCCCACAGATACGCAGTATTTT.

The V call is TRBV4-2, the J call TRBJ1-5; 8 bases map to TRBD1. Germline values: CDR1 LGHNA, CDR2 YNFKEQ. The CDR3 loop spans 16 amino acids. Trimming removed 0 bases from V and 7 bases from J; junction bases left unmatched: 8. This CDR3 reads CASSQDQGAGRQPQHF. Written as DNA, the CDR3 is TGTGCCAGCAGCCAAGATCAGGGGGCGGGTAGACAGCCCCAGCATTTT.

The chain uses TRBV4-2 and TRBJ2-5, with D perhaps assigned TRBD1 or TRBD2 (6 bases each). Germline V gives CDR1 LGHNA, CDR2 YNFKEQ. V lost 7 bases to trimming and J lost 3 bases, with 12 bases between them. CDR3 length: 13 residues. The CDR3 nucleotides are TGTGCCAGCAACCACAGGGAGGAAGAGACCCAGTACTTC. Its translation is CASNHREEETQYF.